This T cell receptor (beta chain) came from a study of blood T cell repertoires in COVID-19. Germline V CDR1 and CDR2: MNHNS, SASEGT. CDR3 length: 16 residues. Trimming cost V 1 base and J 7 bases, with 14 bases left between them. The method was immunoSEQ multiplex PCR; TCRdb's version includes in-frame clones alone and lacks a portion of them. The top ten hold approximately 7.6% of the sample, which has about 200,000 clones, about 80% seen once. This chain joins TRBV6-1 and TRBJ1-6, with D tentatively TRBD1 (6 bases). The sequence came from a man aged 35 to 55 who had recovered from COVID-19. Sequenced: PBMCs or T cells enriched from blood (not recorded which). The chain's CDR3 is CASSEVQGPGNSPLHF. The CDR3 region has the DNA TGTGCCAGCAGTGAAGTTCAGGGGCCGGGGAATTCACCCCTCCACTTT.